This TCR beta chain was recorded in a study of early T cells in non-severe SARS-CoV-2 infection. For the study at large: Sequencing was performed on bulk RNA from unsorted whole blood, leaving chains unpaired.

Each cDNA molecule carried a unique molecular identifier. TCRdb passed the 5' RACE reads through MiXCR, listing each CDR3 protein once. There are more than 55,000 distinct CDR3 sequences in the sample; under 15% occur only once, and less than 4.5% lies in the top ten. This clonotype has a count of ten or more. Its target is not known. Study-level findings and limits: The study's VDJdb matching favored anti-spike CD8 responses and missed private and CD4 specificities.

The sample was whole blood. This clonotype was sampled from an adult who was a healthcare worker with PCR-confirmed SARS-CoV-2 infection or an uninfected control (not recorded which).

The CDR3 reads CASSPGDSLYNEQFF. The CDR3 nucleotides read TGTGCCAGCAGTCCAGGGGACAGTCTTTACAATGAGCAGTTCTTC. This chain joins TRBV28 and TRBJ2-1, with 7 positions matching TRBD1. The germline V gene encodes CDR1 MDHEN and CDR2 SYDVKM. V lost 5 bases and J lost 4; bases outside the gene matches: 8. CDR3 size: 15 residues.